This TCR beta chain was captured by sequencing in a study of OX40 agonist ivuxolimab in advanced cancers. Germline-derived CDR1 and CDR2 are MNHNY and SVGAGI (reference sequence). V was clipped by 5 bases and J by 1 base, with 14 bases between them. The CDR3 runs to 15 residues. Method: immunoSEQ multiplex PCR; TCRdb's copy keeps in-frame clones and lacks some. The table includes some 76,000 clones, 75% to 90% detected once. The chain couples TRBV6-6 to TRBJ1-2; possibly TRBD1 for D (6 bases). This clonotype was obtained from an adult with an advanced solid tumor such as melanoma, head and neck, liver or kidney cancer. Sequencing used CD4+ or CD8+ T cells sorted from blood, obtained in a trial of the OX40 agonist ivuxolimab. The CDR3 DNA reads as TGTGCCAGCAGTCCCCAGGGGAACGTTAACTATGGCTACACCTTC. Its protein product is CASSPQGNVNYGYTF.